This TCR beta chain was recorded in a study of control samples from healthy donors and cancer patients (dated by TCRdb to about 2020). Library preparation employed the immunoSEQ multiplex PCR assay. The clones in this table, taken by TCRdb from immuneACCESS, are in-frame only. Not every clone is retained; where verified, under half of the shortfall comes from an unresolved V gene, and the cause of the rest is unknown. The sample table lists around 85,000 clones, roughly 93% of them with a count of one. The leading ten clones occupy 4.8% of the sample. As regards this clone: The target of this receptor is not known. No base quality information exists; no much larger clone differs at one position.

From V the trimming removes 5 bases and from J it removes 7 bases, while the gene matches leave 12 bases of the junction unaccounted for. The CDR3 contains 17 residues, cysteine and phenylalanine counted. The only DNA kept is the CDR3, 51 bases in frame from the first base. As encoded in the germline V gene (reference sequence), CDR1 is LNHDA while CDR2 is SQIVND. The sequence was collected from a woman aged 18-29 years in good health. The material sequenced was blood. Rearrangement joined TRBV19 to TRBJ1-5; 12 central nucleotides agree with TRBD1. The DNA is as follows: TGTGCCAGTAGTGACACCGGGACAGGGGGCGCAGGACAGCCCCAGCATTTT. Its amino acids are CASSDTGTGGAGQPQHF.